The T cell receptor beta chain under discussion was sequenced for a study of blood T cell repertoires in COVID-19. Overall study context: In each case, the material was cDNA or gDNA derived from T cells, B-cell-depleted T cells, or PBMCs.

In the source study's methods: Amplification of reference gene primers provided the estimated nucleated cell counts. Clones were sequenced by immunoSEQ multiplex PCR, and TCRdb holds only the in-frame ones, with some missing. V, J and clone size are taken as reported in that table, and D and trimming were inferred from the DNA itself. Of 200,000 to 250,000 clones listed, 84% are singletons. The TCR was taken from a woman aged 40 to 49 who had recovered from COVID-19. The material sequenced was PBMCs or T cells enriched from blood (not recorded which).

The CDR3, as DNA: TGCGCCAGCAGCTTACTTAAAATGAACACTGAAGCTTTCTTT. Residues: CASSLLKMNTEAFF. This chain uses TRBV5-1 with TRBJ1-1; D is unresolved. The germline V gene encodes CDR1 SGHRS and CDR2 YFSETQ. Between the trimmed V and J ends, which lost 2 bases and 0 bases, there was a span of 8 bases. The CDR3 runs to 14 residues.